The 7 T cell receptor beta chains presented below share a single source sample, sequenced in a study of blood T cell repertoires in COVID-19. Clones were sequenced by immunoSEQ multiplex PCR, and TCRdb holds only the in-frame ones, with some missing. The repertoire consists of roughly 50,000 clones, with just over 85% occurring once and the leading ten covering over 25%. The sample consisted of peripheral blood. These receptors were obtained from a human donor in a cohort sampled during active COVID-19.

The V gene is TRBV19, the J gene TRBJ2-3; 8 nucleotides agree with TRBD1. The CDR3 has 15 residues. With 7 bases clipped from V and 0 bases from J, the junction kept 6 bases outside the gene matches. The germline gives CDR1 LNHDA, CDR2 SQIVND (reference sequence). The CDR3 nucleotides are TGTGCCAGTAAAGTTTCAGGGGGCAGCACAGATACGCAGTATTTT. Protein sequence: CASKVSGGSTDTQYF.

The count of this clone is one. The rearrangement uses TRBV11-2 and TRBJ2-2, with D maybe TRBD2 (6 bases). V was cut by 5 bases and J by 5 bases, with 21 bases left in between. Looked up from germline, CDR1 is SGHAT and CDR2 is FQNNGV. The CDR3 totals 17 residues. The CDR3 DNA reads TGTGCCAGCAGCCCCCCCCCGGGGGAGCTGGGGACCGGGGAGCTGTTTTTT. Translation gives CASSPPPGELGTGELFF.

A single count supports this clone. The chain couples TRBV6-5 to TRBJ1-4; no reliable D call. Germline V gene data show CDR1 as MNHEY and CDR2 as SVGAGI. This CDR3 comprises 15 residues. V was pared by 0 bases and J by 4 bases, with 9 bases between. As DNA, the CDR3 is TGTGCCAGCAGTTACTCGCAGACTAGTAATGAAAAACTGTTTTTT. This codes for CASSYSQTSNEKLFF.

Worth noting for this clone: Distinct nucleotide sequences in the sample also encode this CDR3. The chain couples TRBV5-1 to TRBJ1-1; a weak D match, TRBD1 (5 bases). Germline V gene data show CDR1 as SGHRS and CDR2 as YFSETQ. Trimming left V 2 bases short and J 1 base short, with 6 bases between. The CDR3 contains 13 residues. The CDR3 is CASSFDRNTEAFF. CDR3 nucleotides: TGCGCCAGCAGCTTCGACAGGAACACTGAAGCTTTCTTT.

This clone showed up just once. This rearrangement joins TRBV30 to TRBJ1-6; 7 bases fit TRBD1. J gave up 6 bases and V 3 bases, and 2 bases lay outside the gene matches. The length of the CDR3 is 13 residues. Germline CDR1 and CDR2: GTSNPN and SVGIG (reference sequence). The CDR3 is CAWSGTVNSPLHF. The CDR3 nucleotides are TGTGCCTGGAGCGGGACAGTTAATTCACCCCTCCACTTT. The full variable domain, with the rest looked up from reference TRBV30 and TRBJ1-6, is SQTIHQWPATLVQPVGSPLSLECTVEGTSNPNLYWYRQAAGRGLQLLFYSVGIGQISSEVPQNLSASRPQDRQFILSSKKLLLSDSGFYLCAWSGTVNSPLHFGNGTRLTVT.

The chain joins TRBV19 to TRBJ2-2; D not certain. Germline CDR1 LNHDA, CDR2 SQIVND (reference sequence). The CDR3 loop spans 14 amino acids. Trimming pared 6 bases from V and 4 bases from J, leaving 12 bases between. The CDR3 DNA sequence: TGTGCCAGTAGCACAAGACAAGCCACCGGGGAGCTGTTTTTT. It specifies CASSTRQATGELFF.

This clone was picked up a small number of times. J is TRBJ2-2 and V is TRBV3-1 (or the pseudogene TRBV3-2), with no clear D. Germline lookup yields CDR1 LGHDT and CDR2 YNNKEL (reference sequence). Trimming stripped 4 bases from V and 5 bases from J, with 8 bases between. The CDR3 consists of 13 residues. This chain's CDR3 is CASSLSGTGELFF. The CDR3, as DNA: TGTGCCAGCAGCCTGTCGGGTACCGGGGAGCTGTTTTTT.